The 17 T cell receptor beta chains below all came from one sample that was sequenced in a study of blood T cell repertoires in COVID-19. Generated by immunoSEQ multiplex PCR, the TCRdb table keeps only in-frame clones and is missing some. The sample lists roughly 270,000 clones; less than 85% were seen once. The sample comprised PBMCs or T cells enriched from blood (not recorded which). The receptors were sampled from a woman in her forties or fifties who had recovered from COVID-19.

The rearrangement uses TRBV9 and TRBJ2-1; 7 nucleotides agree with TRBD2. V shed 0 bases, J shed 2 bases, and the junction held 2 bases outside the gene matches. The CDR3 has 15 residues. The V gene's germline CDR1 is SGDLS and CDR2 YYNGEE. This CDR3 reads CASSVAGRAYNEQFF. The CDR3, as DNA: TGTGCCAGCAGCGTAGCGGGGAGGGCCTACAATGAGCAGTTCTTC.

The CDR3 spells CASSAGTVGFIQYF. CDR3 sequence (DNA): TGTGCCAGTAGTGCCGGGACAGTAGGTTTCATTCAGTACTTC. The V gene is TRBV19, the J gene TRBJ2-4, with TRBD1 identical over 7 bases. Germline CDR1 is LNHDA and CDR2 is SQIVND (reference sequence). V was clipped by 5 bases and J by 9 bases; unmatched bases: 10. CDR3 length equals 14 residues.

This chain links TRBV11-1 with TRBJ1-6; 7 bases align to TRBD1. Germline V gives CDR1 SGHAT, CDR2 FQDESV (reference sequence). The CDR3 spans 15 residues. V gave up 5 bases and J gave up 8 bases; unmatched junction bases: 9. The CDR3 sequence is CASSLDRVSDSPLHF. CDR3 DNA: TGTGCCAGCAGCCTCGACAGGGTGAGCGATTCACCCCTCCACTTT.

This clone was seen a single time. Other DNA sequences of this sample code for an identical CDR3. The rearrangement uses TRBV11-2 and TRBJ1-5; D is uncertain. Germline V CDR1 and CDR2: SGHAT, FQNNGV. Between the trimmed V and J ends, which lost 2 bases and 2 bases, there was a span of 4 bases. CDR3 size: 13 residues. The CDR3 region is CASSLQGNQPQHF. The CDR3 nucleotides are TGTGCCAGCAGCTTACAGGGCAATCAGCCCCAGCATTTT.

V and J are TRBV9 and TRBJ2-1; possibly TRBD1 for D (8 bases). This CDR3 contains 15 residues. The V gene lost 2 bases and the J gene lost 8 bases, with 17 bases spanning the gap. Germline V gives CDR1 SGDLS, CDR2 YYNGEE. The CDR3 here is CASSVGLKQGDEQFF. As DNA, the CDR3 is TGTGCCAGCAGCGTGGGACTAAAACAGGGGGATGAGCAGTTCTTC.

As regards this clone: One end of the junction does not line up with germline, which may come from a read error. The J gene is TRBJ1-3, the V gene TRBV12-3 or TRBV12-4; D not resolved. The CDR3 is 12 amino acids. As DNA, the CDR3 is TGTGCCAGCAGCTTAGGTAGAAACACCATATATTTT. It specifies CASSLGRNTIYF.

With regard to this clone: Distinct nucleotide sequences in the sample also encode this CDR3. CDR3 DNA sequence: TGTGCCTGGAGTGTACTAGGCTATGGCTACACCTTC. Residues: CAWSVLGYGYTF. The chain employs TRBV30 and TRBJ1-2, with D unclear. Germline V lookup: CDR1 GTSNPN, CDR2 SVGIG (reference sequence). Trimming cost V 0 bases and J 4 bases, with 6 bases left between them. The CDR3 extends over 12 amino acids.

The V call is TRBV25-1, the J call TRBJ1-2; maybe TRBD1 (6 bases). V lost 6 bases and J 4 bases, leaving 12 bases between the germline ends. The CDR3 extends over 13 amino acids. Per germline, CDR1 MGHDK and CDR2 SYGVNS. The CDR3 spells CASSRTESYGYTF. DNA of the CDR3: TGTGCCAGCAGCCGGACAGAGTCCTATGGCTACACCTTC.

J is TRBJ2-1 and V is TRBV13; 7 nucleotides agree with TRBD2. V shed 4 bases and J 1 base; nucleotides not matched to a gene: 19. The germline V gene has CDR1 PRHDT and CDR2 FYEKMQ (reference sequence). The CDR3 sequence is 20 residues long. The CDR3 sequence is CASSSVRASGTRRSYNEQFF. DNA for the CDR3: TGTGCCAGCAGCTCCGTGCGAGCTAGCGGAACACGGAGGTCCTACAATGAGCAGTTCTTC.

V gene TRBV27 combines with J gene TRBJ2-2, with 13 bases aligning to TRBD2. Per germline, CDR1 MNHEY and CDR2 SMNVEV (reference sequence). This CDR3 comprises 17 residues. V trimming: 3 bases; J trimming: 5 bases; junction bases outside the gene matches: 6. DNA for the CDR3: TGTGCCAGCAGTTTCGGACTAGCGGGAGTAAGAACCGGGGAGCTGTTTTTT. Amino acids: CASSFGLAGVRTGELFF.

The chain employs TRBV5-6 and TRBJ2-6; 7 bases fit TRBD1. V was clipped by 4 bases and J by 0 bases; unmatched bases: 4. CDR3 length: 16 amino acids. The germline V gene has CDR1 SGHDT and CDR2 YYEEEE. The CDR3 sequence: CASSRQGDSGANVLTF. The CDR3 nucleotides read TGTGCCAGCAGCAGACAGGGAGACTCTGGGGCCAACGTCCTGACTTTC.

This chain joins TRBV6-4 and TRBJ2-1; 7 nucleotides line up with TRBD2. Germline V gene data show CDR1 as MRHNA and CDR2 as SNTAGT. This CDR3 is built from 16 residues. V lost 0 bases and J lost 7; bases outside the gene matches: 9. The CDR3 spells CASSDSKRAGRNEQFF. CDR3 nucleotides: TGTGCCAGCAGTGACTCGAAGCGAGCGGGGAGGAATGAGCAGTTCTTC.

The V call is TRBV4-3, the J call TRBJ2-1; D is uncertain. The CDR3 contains 14 residues. Trimming stripped 1 base from V and 7 bases from J, with 11 bases between. Germline CDR1 and CDR2: LGHNA and YSLEER. The CDR3 DNA follows: TGCGCCAGCAGCCAAGGTCTTCGAACTAATGAGCAGTTCTTC. Translation: CASSQGLRTNEQFF.

This clone was counted a few times. This chain connects TRBV29-1 to TRBJ1-5; tentative D call: TRBD1 (6 bases). Germline V gene data show CDR1 as SQVTM and CDR2 as ANQGSEA. This CDR3 has 12 amino acids. Deletions cut 7 bases from V and 4 bases from J, with 11 bases between. The CDR3 loop is CSAGQENQPQHF. CDR3 nucleotide sequence: TGCAGCGCGGGACAAGAAAATCAGCCCCAGCATTTT.

The chain is built from TRBV7-2 and TRBJ2-7, with a weak D call TRBD2 (5 bases). The length of the CDR3 is 15 residues. V gave up 1 base and J gave up 5 bases, with 15 bases separating them. Per germline, CDR1 SGHTA and CDR2 FQGNSA. The DNA for the CDR3 is TGTGCCAGCAGCTTAGGGAGCGGATTCACTAACGAGCAGTACTTC. Translated, it gives CASSLGSGFTNEQYF.

This chain connects TRBV27 to TRBJ2-7, with 7 bases fitting TRBD2. The CDR3 covers 14 residues. Trimming at V came to 2 bases and at J to 2 bases, leaving 3 bases not matched to a gene. Germline lookup yields CDR1 MNHEY and CDR2 SMNVEV (reference sequence). Written as DNA, the CDR3 is TGTGCCAGCAGTTTAGGGACTAACCCCTACGAGCAGTACTTC. Encoded protein: CASSLGTNPYEQYF.

The rearrangement links TRBV4-1 to TRBJ1-1, with no clear D. The germline gives CDR1 MGHRA, CDR2 YSYEKL. Trimming removed 0 bases at V and 0 bases at J, with 11 bases between. CDR3 size: 16 residues. CDR3 sequence: CASSQEPIALNTEAFF. For the CDR3, the DNA is TGCGCCAGCAGCCAAGAACCGATAGCCTTGAACACTGAAGCTTTCTTT.